A single sample gave rise to the 3 T cell receptor beta chains below, sequenced in a study of early T cells in non-severe SARS-CoV-2 infection (dated by TCRdb to about 2021). Libraries were built with 5' RACE. Sequenced using a NextSeq 500. TCRdb applied fastp at Q25 and MiXCR to the public reads, then kept only in-frame beta chains. Entries that share a CDR3 protein sequence are merged under the most common genes and DNA. This sample has roughly 76,000 distinct CDR3 sequences in its table, and 12% of those were observed once. About 3.9% of the sample is in the top ten clones. Specimen: whole blood. The receptors were gathered from an adult who was a healthcare worker with PCR-confirmed SARS-CoV-2 infection or an uninfected control (not recorded which).

A few counts support this clonotype. This chain uses TRBV28 with TRBJ2-3; no firm D call. CDR3 length equals 15 residues. In germline, CDR1 is MDHEN, CDR2 SYDVKM. V dropped 3 bases and J dropped 2 bases, with 12 bases sitting between them. The DNA of the CDR3 is TGTGCCAGCAGTTTGCAGCTCCAGACCACAGATACGCAGTATTTT. Encoded protein: CASSLQLQTTDTQYF. Complete variable domain (other parts from reference TRBV28 and TRBJ2-3): DVKVTQSSRYLVKRTGEKVFLECVQDMDHENMFWYRQDPGLGLRLIYFSYDVKMKEKGDIPEGYSVSREKKERFSLILESASTNQTSMYLCASSLQLQTTDTQYFGPGTRLTVL.

At least ten counts were recorded for this clonotype. The J gene is TRBJ2-7, the V gene TRBV2; D ambiguous. V was cut by 4 bases and J by 9 bases, with 10 bases left in between. The CDR3 covers 11 residues. CDR1 and CDR2 from the germline V gene are SNHLY and FYNNEI. The CDR3 DNA reads TGTGCCAGCAGTGTACTTAGGGTGCAGTACTTC. Its protein is CASSVLRVQYF. The variable domain in full, with the rest retrieved from reference TRBV2 and TRBJ2-7, is EPEVTQTPSHQVTQMGQEVILRCVPISNHLYFYWYRQILGQKVEFLVSFYNNEISEKSEIFDDQFSVERPDGSNFTLKIRSTKLEDSAMYFCASSVLRVQYFGPGTRLTVT.

This clonotype showed up many times. The J gene is TRBJ2-1, the V gene TRBV6-6; 9 bases match TRBD1. The CDR3 runs to 15 residues. V was pared by 0 bases and J by 7 bases, with 4 bases of the junction left unmatched. Germline loops: CDR1 MNHNY, CDR2 SVGAGI (reference sequence). The CDR3 nucleotides are TGTGCCAGCAGTTACTCGGGACAGGGTAGGAATGAGCAGTTCTTC. This gives the protein CASSYSGQGRNEQFF.